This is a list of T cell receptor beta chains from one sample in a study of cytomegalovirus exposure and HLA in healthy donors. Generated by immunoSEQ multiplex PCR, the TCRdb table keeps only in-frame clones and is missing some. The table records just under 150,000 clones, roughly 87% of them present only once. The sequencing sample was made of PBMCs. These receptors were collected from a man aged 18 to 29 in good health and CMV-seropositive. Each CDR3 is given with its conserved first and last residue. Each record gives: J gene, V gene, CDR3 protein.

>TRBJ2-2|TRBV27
CASSLFGGKDTGELFF
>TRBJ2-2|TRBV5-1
CASSWTGNTGELFF
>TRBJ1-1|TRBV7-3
CASREGALNTEAFF
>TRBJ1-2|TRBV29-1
CSVGQANYGYTF
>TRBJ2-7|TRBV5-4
CASSLYQVEHEQYF
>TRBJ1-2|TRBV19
CASSIAYGFGVLDGYTF
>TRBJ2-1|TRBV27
CASSPSPAGGSYNEQFF
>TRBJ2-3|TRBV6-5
CASSYLRGNTDTQYF
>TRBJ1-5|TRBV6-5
CASSRTGYNQPQHF
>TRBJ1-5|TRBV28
CASTDRVYQPQHF
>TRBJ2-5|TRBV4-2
CASWDRGQTQYF
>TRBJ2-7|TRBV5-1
CASSLEGGNYEQYF
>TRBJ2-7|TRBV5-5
CASTGTGLYEQYF
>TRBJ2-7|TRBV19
CASSIVTGTDYYEQYF
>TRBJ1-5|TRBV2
CASKSTEHFEPQHF
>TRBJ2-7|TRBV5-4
CASSLGFANEQYF
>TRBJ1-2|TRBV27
CASSLSPGRGYTF
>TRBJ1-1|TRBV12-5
CASGRDREIRDTEAFF
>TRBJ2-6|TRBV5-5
CASSLAGTGANVLTF
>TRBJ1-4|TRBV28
CASSLRLGRGDEKLFF
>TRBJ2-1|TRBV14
CASSQTSGRAGEQFF
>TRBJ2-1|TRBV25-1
CASSHPPPSGRRDEQFF
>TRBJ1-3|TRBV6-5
CASSSDGGWPGNTIYF
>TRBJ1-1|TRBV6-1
CAISRIEAFF
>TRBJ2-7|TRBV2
CASSEYGGGVGYEQYF
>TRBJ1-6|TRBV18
CASSQGREGSPLHF
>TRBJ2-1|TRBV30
CAWSVGGYEQFF
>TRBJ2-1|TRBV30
CAWSDQGNEQFF
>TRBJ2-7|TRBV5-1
CASSLDAAAKYEQYF
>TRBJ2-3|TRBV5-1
CASSSPVGRGNTDTQYF
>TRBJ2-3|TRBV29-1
CSVRDSNTDTQYF
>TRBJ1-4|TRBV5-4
CASSRDMNEKLFF
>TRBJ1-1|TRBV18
CASSPMTARVGTEAFF
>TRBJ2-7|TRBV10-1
CASRDTGSGGEQYF
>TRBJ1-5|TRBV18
CASGTENQPQHF
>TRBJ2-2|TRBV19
CASSFSNAGELFF
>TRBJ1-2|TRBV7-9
CASSARGSNPYGYTF
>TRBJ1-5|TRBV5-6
CASSRDRNQPQHF